The 7 T cell receptor beta chains reported below all come from one sample, sequenced in a study of cytomegalovirus exposure and HLA in healthy donors. The PCR used 60 Vbeta and 13 Jbeta primers. Method: immunoSEQ multiplex PCR; TCRdb's copy keeps in-frame clones and lacks some. In the table there are about 200,000 clones, around 75% of which are singletons. Sequencing input: PBMCs. The origin of the receptors is a woman in her twenties or thirties in good health and CMV-seronegative.

J is TRBJ2-7 and V is TRBV6-6; TRBD1 is a possible D gene (6 bases). From germline, CDR1 is MNHNY and CDR2 SVGAGI (reference sequence). The V and J ends lost 1 base and 2 bases respectively, with 12 bases between them. This CDR3 contains 15 residues. The CDR3 reads CASSYLDSAAYEQYF. CDR3 bases: TGTGCCAGCAGTTACTTGGACAGCGCCGCCTACGAGCAGTACTTC.

The rearrangement uses TRBV7-3 and TRBJ2-6; D remains unclear. With 2 bases removed from V and 1 base from J, the gap between germline ends came to 6 bases. This CDR3 is 15 amino acids long. Germline assignment: CDR1 SGHTA and CDR2 FQGTGA. The CDR3 loop is CASSLDSSGANVLTF. The CDR3 nucleotides are TGTGCCAGCAGCTTAGACTCGTCTGGGGCCAACGTCCTGACTTTC.

The rearrangement joins TRBV19 to TRBJ2-2; no firm D call. Trimming stripped 1 base from V and 6 bases from J, with 12 bases between. The CDR3 loop spans 15 amino acids. Germline assignment: CDR1 LNHDA and CDR2 SQIVND (reference sequence). CDR3 loop: CASSIGISVSGELFF. The DNA of the CDR3 is TGTGCCAGTAGTATAGGAATTAGTGTTTCCGGGGAGCTGTTTTTT.

The chain carries TRBV5-5 and TRBJ2-1, with D perhaps matching TRBD2 (5 bases). V lost 4 bases and J lost 0, with 17 bases in between. Germline V gene lookup returns CDR1 SGHKS and CDR2 YYEKEE (reference sequence). The CDR3 runs to 17 residues. The DNA for the CDR3 is TGTGCCAGCAGCCCTGGACTGTTCCGTCGCTCCTACAATGAGCAGTTCTTC. Amino acids: CASSPGLFRRSYNEQFF.

The chain uses TRBV18 and TRBJ1-2, with D unresolved. V shed 3 bases and J shed 5 bases, with 13 bases lying between them. The CDR3 is 14 residues long. Germline-derived CDR1 and CDR2 are KGHSH and LQKENI. The CDR3 region is CASSPAAFGYGYTF. Here the CDR3 DNA reads TGTGCCAGCTCACCGGCAGCCTTCGGGTATGGCTACACCTTC.

This clone turned up a few times. The chain is built from TRBV4-1 and TRBJ1-1; D is perhaps TRBD1 (5 bases). V lost 1 base and J lost 0, with 12 bases in between. Germline CDR1 MGHRA, CDR2 YSYEKL. The CDR3 length is 16 residues. The DNA of the CDR3 is TGCGCCAGCAGCCAAGGACCCAGGGAAATGAACACTGAAGCTTTCTTT. Translation gives CASSQGPREMNTEAFF.

The V gene is TRBV5-1, the J gene TRBJ2-5; 9 bases agree with TRBD1. V lost 4 bases and J lost 2; bases outside the gene matches: 9. The CDR3 runs 16 residues. CDR1 and CDR2 from the germline V gene are SGHRS and YFSETQ. CDR3 DNA: TGCGCCAGCAGCCCAGGGACAGGGCCACCTCAAGAGACCCAGTACTTC. Translated: CASSPGTGPPQETQYF.